The 5 T cell receptor beta chains presented below share a single source sample, sequenced in a study of OX40 agonist ivuxolimab in advanced cancers. Profiled with immunoSEQ multiplex PCR; TCRdb holds only in-frame clones, not every one. The sample yields 70,000 to 85,000 clones, 90% seen once. The sequencing used CD4+ or CD8+ T cells sorted from blood, collected in a trial of the OX40 agonist ivuxolimab. The receptors shown here come from an adult with an advanced solid tumor such as melanoma, head and neck, liver or kidney cancer.

The chain uses TRBV9 and TRBJ2-1; 7 bases agree with TRBD1. J was trimmed by 2 bases and V by 3 bases; bases with no gene match: 5. Germline V lookup: CDR1 SGDLS, CDR2 YYNGEE. The CDR3 length is 15 residues. As DNA, the CDR3 is TGTGCCAGCAGCGACAGACAGGGAACCTACAATGAGCAGTTCTTC. It is translated as CASSDRQGTYNEQFF.

The chain employs TRBV29-1 and TRBJ2-2, with D perhaps matching TRBD2 (6 bases). Germline V lookup: CDR1 SQVTM, CDR2 ANQGSEA. The CDR3 extends over 16 amino acids. Trimming removed 4 bases at V and 3 bases at J, with 18 bases between. In DNA, the CDR3 is TGCAGCGTTGCCGTTTATTGGGACTCGTACACCGGGGAGCTGTTTTTT. This codes for CSVAVYWDSYTGELFF.

The rearrangement uses TRBV5-4 and TRBJ2-3, with 9 bases fitting TRBD2. There are 16 residues in the CDR3. The V gene end was trimmed by 0 bases and the J gene end by 10 bases; junction bases not matched to a gene: 12. Germline V gene lookup returns CDR1 SGHNT and CDR2 YYREEE (reference sequence). CDR3 DNA sequence: TGTGCCAGCAGCTTGGGGGCGGGAGGGCCCTCCGAGCCGCAGTATTTT. Translated: CASSLGAGGPSEPQYF.

The chain links TRBV4-2 to TRBJ2-2; TRBD2 is a possible D gene (5 bases). In germline, CDR1 is LGHNA, CDR2 YNFKEQ. V was pared by 4 bases and J by 0 bases, with 15 bases between. The CDR3 totals 17 residues. The CDR3 sequence: CASSPRTRSPNTGELFF. The CDR3 DNA follows: TGTGCCAGCAGCCCTAGGACTCGCTCCCCGAACACCGGGGAGCTGTTTTTT.

The CDR3 loop reads CASKGGFYEQYF. The CDR3 DNA follows: TGTGCCAGCAAAGGGGGTTTCTACGAGCAGTACTTC. J is TRBJ2-7 and V is TRBV28; TRBD1 might be the D (6 bases). V dropped 7 bases and J dropped 3 bases, with 10 bases sitting between them. The CDR3 has 12 residues. The V gene's germline CDR1 is MDHEN and CDR2 SYDVKM.